Below, one TCR beta chain is given with its context. The sample is drawn from a study of control samples from healthy donors and cancer patients. This table comes from immunoSEQ multiplex PCR, and its TCRdb copy is limited to in-frame clones, with some not included. This sample carries about 150,000 clones, roughly 92% of them seen once, and the ten largest clones take roughly 1.3%. V lost 0 bases and J lost 1, with 8 bases in between. The germline V gene has CDR1 SGHRS and CDR2 YFSETQ. The CDR3 sequence is 15 residues long. The receptor comes from a woman between 18 and 30 years old in good health. The V call is TRBV5-1, the J call TRBJ1-5, with D perhaps TRBD1 (6 bases). The sample was blood. Here the CDR3 reads CASSLEGGSNQPQHF. The CDR3 DNA reads TGCGCCAGCAGCTTGGAAGGGGGGAGCAATCAGCCCCAGCATTTT.